Each of the 20 T cell receptor beta chains below was sequenced from the same sample in a study of T cells in Graves' hyperthyroidism and ophthalmopathy. What was amplified from RNA transcripts were TCR beta CDR3 regions. TCR CDR3 underwent first-round RT-PCR with the HTBI primer set. TCRdb fed the multiplex PCR reads into MiXCR, producing one record per CDR3 protein. The sample lists about 270,000 distinct CDR3 sequences; approximately 21% were seen once. The sequenced material came from blood. All receptors derive from a man aged 25 to 45 with Graves' ophthalmopathy.

This clonotype was seen just once. This chain links TRBV19 with TRBJ1-6; D remains ambiguous. This CDR3 has 14 amino acids. Germline-derived CDR1 and CDR2 are LNHDA and SQIVND (reference sequence). V shed 3 bases and J shed 4 bases, with 7 bases lying between them. CDR3 nucleotides: TGTGCCAGTAGTATTGGACCGTATAATTCACCCCTCCACTTT. Protein sequence: CASSIGPYNSPLHF.

Comment on this clonotype: The germline gene is not matched at one end of the junction; a read error may be the cause. The chain recombines TRBV6-5 with TRBJ2-7; D may correspond to TRBD1 or TRBD2 (5 bases each). The CDR3 is 15 amino acids. The germline gives CDR1 MNHEY, CDR2 SVGAGI. The CDR3 DNA sequence: TGTGCCAGCAGTTACGGGGCAGGGACCTCCAACGAGCAGTACTTC. This sequence encodes CASSYGAGTSNEQYF.

This clonotype was picked up a small number of times. V and J are TRBV3-1 and TRBJ2-6; D remains ambiguous. The germline CDR1 and CDR2 sequences are LGHDT and YNNKEL (reference sequence). CDR3 length: 16 residues. V was shortened by 6 bases and J by 0 bases, with 12 bases between the two germline ends. CDR3 coding DNA: TGTGCCAGCAGTCGGGCAGATATCTCTGGGGCCAACGTCCTGACTTTC. As protein: CASSRADISGANVLTF.

There are a few counts of this clonotype. V is TRBV28 and J is TRBJ2-3; 7 bases line up with TRBD1. Germline CDR1 is MDHEN and CDR2 is SYDVKM. V trimming: 6 bases; J trimming: 5 bases; junction bases outside the gene matches: 8. The CDR3 has 14 residues. CDR3 in DNA: TGTGCCAGCAGCAAACCGGGACAGAGAGATACGCAGTATTTT. Its translation: CASSKPGQRDTQYF.

V usage is TRBV30 and J usage is TRBJ2-3; TRBD2 agrees at 8 bases. The CDR3 has 16 amino acids. Unmatched junction bases numbered 9, after V lost 4 bases and J lost 0 bases. Germline V gene sequence: CDR1 GTSNPN, CDR2 SVGIG (reference sequence). CDR3: CAWKIGLATSTDTQYF. Written as DNA, the CDR3 is TGTGCCTGGAAAATCGGACTAGCTACTAGCACAGATACGCAGTATTTT. The variable domain in full, with the rest retrieved from reference TRBV30 and TRBJ2-3, is SQTIHQWPATLVQPVGSPLSLECTVEGTSNPNLYWYRQAAGRGLQLLFYSVGIGQISSEVPQNLSASRPQDRQFILSSKKLLLSDSGFYLCAWKIGLATSTDTQYFGPGTRLTVL.

The chain carries TRBV6-5 and TRBJ2-2; 10 positions match TRBD1. The length of the CDR3 is 16 residues. Germline V lookup: CDR1 MNHEY, CDR2 SVGAGI. The V segment lost 0 bases and the J segment 4 bases; nucleotides outside the gene matches: 2. CDR3: CASSYSGQGGTGELFF. Written as DNA, the CDR3 is TGTGCCAGCAGTTACTCCGGACAGGGGGGCACCGGGGAGCTGTTTTTT.

This clonotype has at least ten counts. The J gene is TRBJ2-7, the V gene TRBV11-3; D might be TRBD1 or TRBD2, each matching 5 bases. V was pared by 0 bases and J by 6 bases, with 18 bases between. The germline V gene has CDR1 SGHNT and CDR2 YENEEA. This CDR3 is 16 amino acids long. The CDR3 coding sequence is TGTGCCAGCAGCTTAGATGGGGGAACTGTCTCATCCGAGCAGTACTTC. This codes for CASSLDGGTVSSEQYF.

In its sample, this clonotype was seen a few times. The chain uses TRBV7-9 and TRBJ2-1; TRBD1 aligns across 9 bases. The CDR3 sequence is 19 residues long. V was clipped by 0 bases and J by 2 bases; unmatched bases: 11. Germline CDR1 reads SEHNR; CDR2 reads FQNEAQ (reference sequence). For the CDR3, the DNA is TGTGCCAGCAGCTTAGCGGGGTTTCCGGACAGGGGTACCTACAATGAGCAGTTCTTC. Amino acids: CASSLAGFPDRGTYNEQFF.

The chain uses TRBV20-1 and TRBJ1-1, with 7 bases that match TRBD1. CDR3 size: 16 residues. The V and J ends lost 6 bases and 1 base, in that order; junction bases with no gene match: 14. CDR1 and CDR2 (germline): DFQATT, SNEGSKA (reference sequence). CDR3 sequence reads: CSALADRAGRNTEAFF. CDR3 DNA sequence: TGCAGTGCCCTCGCCGACAGGGCAGGGCGGAACACTGAAGCTTTCTTT.

Concerning this clonotype: This may be a read error, as it is one base from a much larger clone. The CDR3 loop reads CASSPDGGSYYNEQFF. In DNA form, the CDR3 reads TGTGCCAGCAGCCCGGACGGAGGGAGCTACTACAATGAGCAGTTCTTC. The chain employs TRBV7-3 and TRBJ2-1; maybe TRBD2 (6 bases). Trimming took 5 bases from V and 3 from J, leaving 17 bases between them. CDR1 is SGHTA, CDR2 FQGTGA, per germline. The CDR3 runs to 16 residues.

The table lists this clonotype with many counts. CDR3 region: CASSPTSEEQFF. CDR3 DNA sequence: TGTGCCAGCAGTCCGACTAGCGAAGAGCAGTTCTTC. The chain carries TRBV12-3 or TRBV12-4 and TRBJ2-1; TRBD2 agrees at 8 bases. Trimming cost V 5 bases and J 10 bases; bases outside gene matches: 4. The CDR3 has 12 residues.

This clonotype was recorded many times. The chain joins TRBV12-3 or TRBV12-4 to TRBJ1-1; 10 bases are a match to TRBD1. The junction had 7 bases not matched to a gene; V was cut back by 5 bases and J by 4 bases. CDR3 size: 15 residues. The chain's CDR3 is CASSPGQGPGTEAFF. The CDR3 coding sequence is TGTGCCAGCAGTCCGGGACAGGGGCCGGGCACTGAAGCTTTCTTT.

In its sample, this clonotype was seen many times. This chain links TRBV11-3 with TRBJ2-1; D gene unclear. From germline, CDR1 is SGHNT and CDR2 YENEEA. Trimming pared 2 bases from V and 9 bases from J, leaving 8 bases between. The CDR3 sequence is 12 residues long. CDR3 sequence reads: CASSLNEREQFF. The CDR3 DNA is TGTGCCAGCAGCTTAAATGAGCGTGAGCAGTTCTTC.

Details on this clonotype: One end of the junction does not line up with germline, which may come from a read error. This chain links TRBV18 with TRBJ2-4, with 9 bases identical to TRBD1. The CDR3 runs to 14 residues. Germline lookup yields CDR1 KGHSH and CDR2 LQKENI. The CDR3 coding sequence is TGCGCCAGCTCACCGGGACAGGGTTTATACATTCAGTACTTC. Its translation is CASSPGQGLYIQYF.

The rearrangement joins TRBV9 to TRBJ2-3; the D gene is possibly TRBD1 (6 bases). The V and J ends lost 4 bases and 6 bases respectively, with 27 bases between them. The CDR3 is made up of 18 amino acids. The V gene's germline CDR1 is SGDLS and CDR2 YYNGEE. The CDR3 spells CASSPPPQLTRGWDTQYF. The CDR3 DNA reads TGTGCCAGCAGCCCCCCTCCCCAACTAACCAGGGGATGGGATACGCAGTATTTT.

This clonotype was recorded many times. J is TRBJ2-1 and V is TRBV28; the match to TRBD2 covers 13 bases. CDR1 is MDHEN and CDR2 is SYDVKM in the germline V gene. After removal of 5 bases from V and 9 bases from J, the junction contained 10 bases not matched to a gene. CDR3 length equals 16 residues. In nucleotides, the CDR3 is TGTGCCAGCAGTCGGACTAGCGGGAGCCAAGTCGTTGAGCAGTTCTTC. Residues: CASSRTSGSQVVEQFF. Full variable domain (missing parts from reference TRBV28 and TRBJ2-1): DVKVTQSSRYLVKRTGEKVFLECVQDMDHENMFWYRQDPGLGLRLIYFSYDVKMKEKGDIPEGYSVSREKKERFSLILESASTNQTSMYLCASSRTSGSQVVEQFFGPGTRLTVL.

As to this clonotype: The CDR3 does not close with the conserved phenylalanine or tryptophan, likely indicating a read error. The rearrangement uses TRBV6-4 and TRBJ1-1, with 7 bases matching TRBD1. V gave up 2 bases and J gave up 5 bases; unmatched junction bases: 5. The CDR3 is 14 residues long. The V gene's germline CDR1 is MRHNA and CDR2 SNTAGT. The CDR3 nucleotides read TGTGCCAGCAGTGACGGGCCAGGGGGGACTGAAGCTTTCCTT. It translates to CASSDGPGGTEAFL.

This clonotype was picked up many times. The CDR3 region has the DNA TGTGCCAGCAGTCGGCAGGAGGTAGCGAAAGCTTTCTTT. Residues: CASSRQEVAKAFF. V usage is TRBV12-3 or TRBV12-4 and J usage is TRBJ1-1; D gene ambiguous. The V end was cut by 5 bases, the J end by 9 bases, with 16 bases between. This CDR3 has 13 residues.

This clonotype was counted only a few times. This chain joins TRBV12-5 and TRBJ1-1, with D perhaps TRBD1 (6 bases). V lost 0 bases, J lost 6 bases, and 14 bases lay in between. Per germline, CDR1 LGHNT and CDR2 FRNRAP. The CDR3 spans 15 residues. CDR3 residues: CASGLVMTGAPEAFF. In DNA form, the CDR3 reads TGTGCTAGTGGTTTGGTAATGACAGGCGCACCTGAAGCTTTCTTT.

The V call is TRBV20-1, the J call TRBJ2-5; 10 nucleotides agree with TRBD2. Germline V gene lookup returns CDR1 DFQATT and CDR2 SNEGSKA (reference sequence). The CDR3 has 17 amino acids. The V segment lost 1 base and the J segment 5 bases; nucleotides outside the gene matches: 13. The CDR3 spells CSARVPASGRAWETQYF. The CDR3 nucleotides read TGCAGTGCTAGAGTCCCCGCGAGCGGGAGGGCATGGGAGACCCAGTACTTC.